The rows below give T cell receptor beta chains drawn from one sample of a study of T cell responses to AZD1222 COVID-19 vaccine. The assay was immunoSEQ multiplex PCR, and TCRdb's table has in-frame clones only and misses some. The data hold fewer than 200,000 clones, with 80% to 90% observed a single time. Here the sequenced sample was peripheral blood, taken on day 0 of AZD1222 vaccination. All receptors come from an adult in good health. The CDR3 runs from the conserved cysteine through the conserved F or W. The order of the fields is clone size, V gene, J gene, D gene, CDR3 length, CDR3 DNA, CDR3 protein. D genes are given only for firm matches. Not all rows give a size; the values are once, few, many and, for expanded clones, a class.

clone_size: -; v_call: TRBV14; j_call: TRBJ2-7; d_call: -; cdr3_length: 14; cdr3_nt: TGTGCCAGCAGCTTGACCGGGGTAGATAGCGAGCAGTACTTC; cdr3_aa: CASSLTGVDSEQYF
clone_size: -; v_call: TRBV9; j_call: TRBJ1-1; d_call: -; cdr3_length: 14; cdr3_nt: TGTGCCAGCAGCGTAGCCACGGGGGGGACTGAAGCTTTCTTT; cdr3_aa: CASSVATGGTEAFF
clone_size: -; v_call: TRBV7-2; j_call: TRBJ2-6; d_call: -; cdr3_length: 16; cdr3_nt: TGTGCCAGCAGCTTAGGAATTGGGGCTGGGGCCAACGTCCTGACTTTC; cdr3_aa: CASSLGIGAGANVLTF
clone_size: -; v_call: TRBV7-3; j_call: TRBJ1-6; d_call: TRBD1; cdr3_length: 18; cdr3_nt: TGTGCCAGCAGCTTAACCCCCCCGGGACAGGGTGGAAATTCACCCCTCCACTTT; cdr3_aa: CASSLTPPGQGGNSPLHF
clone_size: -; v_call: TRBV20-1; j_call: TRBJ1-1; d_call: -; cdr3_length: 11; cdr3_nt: TGCAGTGCTAGAGTGTACCCCCAAGCTTTCTTT; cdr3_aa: CSARVYPQAFF
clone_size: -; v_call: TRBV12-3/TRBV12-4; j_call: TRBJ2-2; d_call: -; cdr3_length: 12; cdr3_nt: TGTGCCAGCAGTTGGGTCACCGGGGAGCTGTTTTTT; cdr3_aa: CASSWVTGELFF
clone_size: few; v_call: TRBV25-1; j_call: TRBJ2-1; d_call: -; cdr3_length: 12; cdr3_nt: TGTGCCAGCAGTGAACAGGGATTTGAGCAGTTCTTC; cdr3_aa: CASSEQGFEQFF
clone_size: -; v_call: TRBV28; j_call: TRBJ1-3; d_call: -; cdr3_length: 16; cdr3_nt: TGTGCCAGCAGTTCCCGGACAGCCAACTCTGGAAACACCATATATTTT; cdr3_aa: CASSSRTANSGNTIYF
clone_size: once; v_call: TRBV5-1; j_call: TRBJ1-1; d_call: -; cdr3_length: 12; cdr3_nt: TGCGCCAGCAGCTTGAATGTCGCTGAAGCTTTCTTT; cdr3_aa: CASSLNVAEAFF
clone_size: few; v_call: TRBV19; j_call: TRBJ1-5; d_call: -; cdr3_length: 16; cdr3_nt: TGTGCCAGTAGTTCGATGACGGGCTCTAGCAATCAGCCCCAGCATTTT; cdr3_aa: CASSSMTGSSNQPQHF
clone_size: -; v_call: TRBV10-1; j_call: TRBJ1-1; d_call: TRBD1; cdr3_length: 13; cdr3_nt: TGCGCCAGCAGTTTAACAGGGGGCACTGAAGCTTTCTTT; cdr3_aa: CASSLTGGTEAFF
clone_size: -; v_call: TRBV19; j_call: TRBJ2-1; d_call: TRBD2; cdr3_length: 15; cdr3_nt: TGTGCCAGTGCCCCCGGGACTAGGGGAACCAATGAGCAGTTCTTC; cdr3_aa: CASAPGTRGTNEQFF